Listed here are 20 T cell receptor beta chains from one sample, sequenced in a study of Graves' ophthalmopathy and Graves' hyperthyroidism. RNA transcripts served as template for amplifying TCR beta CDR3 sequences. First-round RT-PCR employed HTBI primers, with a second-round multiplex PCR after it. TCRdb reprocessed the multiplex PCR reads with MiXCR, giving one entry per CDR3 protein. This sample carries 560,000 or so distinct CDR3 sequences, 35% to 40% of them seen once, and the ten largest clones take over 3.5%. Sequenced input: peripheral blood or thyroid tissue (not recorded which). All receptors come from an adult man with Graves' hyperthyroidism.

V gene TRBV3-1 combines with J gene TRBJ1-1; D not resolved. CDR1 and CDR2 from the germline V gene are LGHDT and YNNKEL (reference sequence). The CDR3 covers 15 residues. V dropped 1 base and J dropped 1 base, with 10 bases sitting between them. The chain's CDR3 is CASSQGMSGNTEAFF. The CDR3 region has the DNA TGTGCCAGCAGCCAAGGTATGTCAGGGAACACTGAAGCTTTCTTT.

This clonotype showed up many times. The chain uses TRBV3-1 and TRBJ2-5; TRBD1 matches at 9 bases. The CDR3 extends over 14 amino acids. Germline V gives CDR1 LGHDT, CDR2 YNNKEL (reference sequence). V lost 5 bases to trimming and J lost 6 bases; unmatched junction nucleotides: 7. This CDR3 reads CASSTTGGAKTQYF. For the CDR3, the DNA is TGTGCCAGCAGCACCACAGGGGGCGCAAAGACCCAGTACTTC.

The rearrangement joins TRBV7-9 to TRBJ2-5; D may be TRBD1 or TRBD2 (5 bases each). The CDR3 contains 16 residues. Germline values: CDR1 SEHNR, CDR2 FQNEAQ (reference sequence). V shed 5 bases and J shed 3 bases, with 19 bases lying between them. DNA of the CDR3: TGTGCCAGCAGCCTTCCGTCGGGACGGGGTGAAGAGACCCAGTACTTC. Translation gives CASSLPSGRGEETQYF.

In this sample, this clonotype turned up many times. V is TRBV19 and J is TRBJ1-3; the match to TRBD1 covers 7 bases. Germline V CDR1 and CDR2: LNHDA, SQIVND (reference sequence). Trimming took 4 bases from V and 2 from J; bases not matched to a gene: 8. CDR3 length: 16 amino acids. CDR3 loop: CASSSRQGVAGNTIYF. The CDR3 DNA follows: TGTGCCAGTAGTAGCAGACAGGGTGTCGCTGGAAACACCATATATTTT.

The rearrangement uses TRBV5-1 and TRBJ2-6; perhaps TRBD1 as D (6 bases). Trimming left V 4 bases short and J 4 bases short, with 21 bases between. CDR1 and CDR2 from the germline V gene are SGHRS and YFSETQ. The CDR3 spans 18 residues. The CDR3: CASSPGYLDRAGANVLTF. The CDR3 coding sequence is TGCGCCAGCAGCCCGGGATACCTGGACAGAGCCGGGGCCAACGTCCTGACTTTC.

DNA of the CDR3: TGTGCCAGCAGACTAGGACAGGCGACTGAAGCTTTCTTT. This codes for CASRLGQATEAFF. The V and J genes are TRBV12-3 or TRBV12-4 and TRBJ1-1; 7 nucleotides align to TRBD1. V was clipped by 6 bases and J by 5 bases; unmatched bases: 6. The CDR3 has 13 amino acids.

The CDR3, as DNA: TGTGCCAGCAGTGAGCCGACGGGCAACTATGGCTACACCTTC. Amino acids: CASSEPTGNYGYTF. The V and J genes are TRBV25-1 and TRBJ1-2; D is undetermined. The CDR3 contains 14 residues. Trimming removed 3 bases at V and 2 bases at J, with 10 bases between. The germline V gene encodes CDR1 MGHDK and CDR2 SYGVNS.

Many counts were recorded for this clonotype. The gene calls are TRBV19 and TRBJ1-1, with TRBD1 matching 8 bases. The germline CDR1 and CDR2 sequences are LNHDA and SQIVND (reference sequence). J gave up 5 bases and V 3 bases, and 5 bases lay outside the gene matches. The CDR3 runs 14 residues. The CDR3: CASSIGQGLTEAFF. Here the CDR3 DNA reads TGTGCCAGTAGTATTGGACAGGGTTTGACTGAAGCTTTCTTT.

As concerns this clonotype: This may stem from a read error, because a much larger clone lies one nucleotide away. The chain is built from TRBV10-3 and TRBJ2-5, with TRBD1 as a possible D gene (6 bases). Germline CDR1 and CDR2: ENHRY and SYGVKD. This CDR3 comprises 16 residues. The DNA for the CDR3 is TGTGCCAGCAGTAACCTAAACAGGGTAAGCCAAGAGACCCAGTACTTC. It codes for CASSNLNRVSQETQYF.

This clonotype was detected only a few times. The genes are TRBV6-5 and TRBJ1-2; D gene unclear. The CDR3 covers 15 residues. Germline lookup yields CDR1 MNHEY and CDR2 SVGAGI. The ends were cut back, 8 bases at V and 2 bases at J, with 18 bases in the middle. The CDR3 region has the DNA TGTGCCAGCTTCGCGGGAGGGAAGTTCAACTATGGCTACACCTTC. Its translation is CASFAGGKFNYGYTF.

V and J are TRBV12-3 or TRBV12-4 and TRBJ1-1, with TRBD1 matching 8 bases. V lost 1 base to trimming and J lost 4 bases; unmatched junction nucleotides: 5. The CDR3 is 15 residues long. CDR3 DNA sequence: TGTGCCAGCAGTTTAGGACAGGGGTTCCCCACTGAAGCTTTCTTT. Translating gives CASSLGQGFPTEAFF.

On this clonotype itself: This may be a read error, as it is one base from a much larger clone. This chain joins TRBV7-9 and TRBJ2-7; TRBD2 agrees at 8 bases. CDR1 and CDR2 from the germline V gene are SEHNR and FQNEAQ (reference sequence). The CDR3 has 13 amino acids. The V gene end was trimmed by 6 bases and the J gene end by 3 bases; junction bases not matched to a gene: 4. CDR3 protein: CASRDGGDYEQYF. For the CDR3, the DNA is TGTGCCAGCAGGGACGGGGGGGACTACGAGCAGTACTTC.

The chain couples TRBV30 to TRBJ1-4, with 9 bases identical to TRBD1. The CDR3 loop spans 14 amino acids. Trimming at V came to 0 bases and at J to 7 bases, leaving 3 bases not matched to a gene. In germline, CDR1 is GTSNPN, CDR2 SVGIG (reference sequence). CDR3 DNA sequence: TGTGCCTGGAGTGTTCGACAGGGGGGTGAAAAACTGTTTTTT. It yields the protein CAWSVRQGGEKLFF.

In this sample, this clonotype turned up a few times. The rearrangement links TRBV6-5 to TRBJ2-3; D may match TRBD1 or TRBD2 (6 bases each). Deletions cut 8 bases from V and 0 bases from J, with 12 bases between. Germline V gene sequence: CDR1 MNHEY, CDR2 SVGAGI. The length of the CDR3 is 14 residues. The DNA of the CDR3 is TGTGCCAGCGAGGGAGGACAGAGCACAGATACGCAGTATTTT. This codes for CASEGGQSTDTQYF.

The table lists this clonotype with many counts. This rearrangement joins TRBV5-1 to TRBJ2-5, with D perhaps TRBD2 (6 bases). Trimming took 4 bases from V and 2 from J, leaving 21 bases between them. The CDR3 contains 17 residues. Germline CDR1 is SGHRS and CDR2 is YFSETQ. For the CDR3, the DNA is TGCGCCAGCAGCCAAACGCGGTTGGTAGCGGATCAAGAGACCCAGTACTTC. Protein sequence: CASSQTRLVADQETQYF.

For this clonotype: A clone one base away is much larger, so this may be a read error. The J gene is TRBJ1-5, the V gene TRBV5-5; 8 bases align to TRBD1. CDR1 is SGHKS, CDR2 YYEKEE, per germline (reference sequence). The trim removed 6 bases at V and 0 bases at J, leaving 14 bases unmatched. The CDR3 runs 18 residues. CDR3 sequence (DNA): TGTGCCAGCAACATGAGGACAGGGCTACTCAATAGCAATCAGCCCCAGCATTTT. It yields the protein CASNMRTGLLNSNQPQHF.

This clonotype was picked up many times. The CDR3 nucleotides read TGTGCCAGCAGTGAAGATCGGTGGACAGGGATTAACTATGGCTACACCTTC. Protein: CASSEDRWTGINYGYTF. V is TRBV2 and J is TRBJ1-2, with 8 bases matching TRBD1. The CDR3 spans 17 residues. CDR1 is SNHLY and CDR2 is FYNNEI in the germline V gene. J gave up 1 base and V 1 base, and 8 bases lay outside the gene matches.

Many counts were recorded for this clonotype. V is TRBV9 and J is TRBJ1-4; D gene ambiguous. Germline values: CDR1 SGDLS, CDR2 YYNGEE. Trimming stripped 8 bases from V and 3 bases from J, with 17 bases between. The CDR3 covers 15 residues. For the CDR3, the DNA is TGTGCCAGGGGAAAGTCGGGAAAGGCTAATGAAAAACTGTTTTTT. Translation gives CARGKSGKANEKLFF.

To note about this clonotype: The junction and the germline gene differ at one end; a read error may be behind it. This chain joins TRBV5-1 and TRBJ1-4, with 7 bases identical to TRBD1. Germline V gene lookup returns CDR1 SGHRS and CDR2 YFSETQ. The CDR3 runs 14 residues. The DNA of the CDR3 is TGCGCCAGCAGCTTACAAGGGGGCAATGAAAAACTGCTTTTT. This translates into CASSLQGGNEKLLF.

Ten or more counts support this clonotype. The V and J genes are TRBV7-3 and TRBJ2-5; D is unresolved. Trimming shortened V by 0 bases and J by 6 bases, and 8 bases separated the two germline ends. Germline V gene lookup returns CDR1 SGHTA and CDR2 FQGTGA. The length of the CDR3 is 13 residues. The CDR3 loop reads CASSLTPTQTQYF. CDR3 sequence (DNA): TGTGCCAGCAGCTTAACCCCGACGCAGACCCAGTACTTC. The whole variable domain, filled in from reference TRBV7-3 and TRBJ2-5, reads GAGVSQTPSNKVTEKGKYVELRCDPISGHTALYWYRQSLGQGPEFLIYFQGTGAADDSGLPNDRFFAVRPEGSVSTLKIQRTERGDSAVYLCASSLTPTQTQYFGPGTRLLVL.